These T cell receptor beta chains were read from a single sample in a study of T cell repertoires in cytomegalovirus infection. In TCRdb, the reads were re-called with MiXCR into one record per CDR3 protein. Of 200,000 to 300,000 distinct CDR3 sequences in the sample, approximately 13% were seen once. Source material: PBMCs. These TCRs come from a human donor in good health (CMV status not recorded). Some clones in this sample may be carry-over from other donors' samples. Both conserved end residues are part of each CDR3. The order of the fields is J gene, D gene, clone size, V gene, CDR3 DNA, CDR3 protein. D genes are given only for firm matches. Where a row states a size, it is once, few, many or the class of an expanded clone; other rows omit it.

j_gene: TRBJ2-2; d_gene: TRBD2; abundance: many; v_gene: TRBV5-1; CDR3nt: TGCGCCAGCAGCTTGACCGGACTAGCCTCCGGGGAGCTGTTTTTT; CDR3aa: CASSLTGLASGELFF
j_gene: TRBJ1-1; d_gene: NA; abundance: NA; v_gene: TRBV29-1; CDR3nt: TGCAGTATTATTACTGGGGGGGGGGCAGCTTTCTTT; CDR3aa: CSIITGGGAAFF
j_gene: TRBJ2-5; d_gene: TRBD2; abundance: many; v_gene: TRBV7-2; CDR3nt: TGTGCCAGCAGCTTAAATTTTGCGGGAGGGTCTGAGACCCAGTACTTC; CDR3aa: CASSLNFAGGSETQYF
j_gene: TRBJ2-7; d_gene: TRBD2; abundance: many; v_gene: TRBV7-2; CDR3nt: TGTGCCAGCAGCTTAATTCTCGGACTAGGTACCAACGAGCAGTACTTC; CDR3aa: CASSLILGLGTNEQYF
j_gene: TRBJ1-3; d_gene: TRBD1; abundance: many; v_gene: TRBV7-2; CDR3nt: TGTGCCAGCAGCTTAGCGGGACAGGGGGGCGGAAACACCATATATTTT; CDR3aa: CASSLAGQGGGNTIYF
j_gene: TRBJ1-2; d_gene: TRBD1; abundance: few; v_gene: TRBV19; CDR3nt: TGTGCCAGTAGCCGAAATCTTTGGGACAGGGAGATATATGGCTACACCTTC; CDR3aa: CASSRNLWDREIYGYTF
j_gene: TRBJ2-4; d_gene: TRBD2; abundance: many; v_gene: TRBV7-2; CDR3nt: TGTGCCAGCAGCACAACTAGCGGGGGCTTTAAAAACATTCAGTACTTC; CDR3aa: CASSTTSGGFKNIQYF
j_gene: TRBJ1-1; d_gene: NA; abundance: many; v_gene: TRBV4-3; CDR3nt: TGCGCCAGCAGCCAAGTCCTGAACACTGAAGCTTTCTTT; CDR3aa: CASSQVLNTEAFF
j_gene: TRBJ1-4; d_gene: NA; abundance: few; v_gene: TRBV9; CDR3nt: TGTGCCAGCAGCGTAGACGGGAATGAAAAACTGTTTTTT; CDR3aa: CASSVDGNEKLFF
j_gene: TRBJ2-1; d_gene: NA; abundance: many; v_gene: TRBV28; CDR3nt: TGTGCCAGCAGGCTGGGAAGCTACAATGAGCAGTTCTTC; CDR3aa: CASRLGSYNEQFF
j_gene: TRBJ2-5; d_gene: NA; abundance: many; v_gene: TRBV28; CDR3nt: TGTGCCAGCAGGGCGGGGAGCTTCCTCGAGACCCAGTACTTC; CDR3aa: CASRAGSFLETQYF
j_gene: TRBJ1-1; d_gene: TRBD1; abundance: NA; v_gene: TRBV3-1; CDR3nt: TGTGCCAGCAGACACGGACAGGGTGAAGCTTTCTTT; CDR3aa: CASRHGQGEAFF
j_gene: TRBJ1-2; d_gene: NA; abundance: many; v_gene: TRBV7-2; CDR3nt: TGTGCCAGCAGCTTGGTCTTAGAGGGTGGCTACACCTTC; CDR3aa: CASSLVLEGGYTF
j_gene: TRBJ2-6; d_gene: NA; abundance: NA; v_gene: TRBV18; CDR3nt: TGTGCCAGCTCCCCACAGGTTAGCTCTGGGGCCAACGTCCTGACTTTC; CDR3aa: CASSPQVSSGANVLTF
j_gene: TRBJ2-7; d_gene: NA; abundance: NA; v_gene: TRBV4-2; CDR3nt: TGTGCCAGCAGCCAAGAGAGGGCTTCCGAGCAGTACTTC; CDR3aa: CASSQERASEQYF
j_gene: TRBJ2-2; d_gene: TRBD1; abundance: once; v_gene: TRBV29-1; CDR3nt: TGCAGCGTTCGGACAGGGGCGAACACCGGGGAGCTGTTTTTT; CDR3aa: CSVRTGANTGELFF
j_gene: TRBJ2-7; d_gene: NA; abundance: many; v_gene: TRBV7-8; CDR3nt: TGTGCCAGCAGCTTAGCTGAGGGGGGAAACTCCTACGAGCAGTACTTC; CDR3aa: CASSLAEGGNSYEQYF
j_gene: TRBJ1-1; d_gene: NA; abundance: many; v_gene: TRBV7-2; CDR3nt: TGTGCCAGCAGCTTAGGCCGCAGGGACGGTGAAGCTTTCTTT; CDR3aa: CASSLGRRDGEAFF
j_gene: TRBJ1-1; d_gene: NA; abundance: many; v_gene: TRBV20-1; CDR3nt: TGCAGTGCTAGAGAAAGGATCTTGATGAACACTGAAGCTTTCTTT; CDR3aa: CSARERILMNTEAFF
j_gene: TRBJ2-7; d_gene: NA; abundance: few; v_gene: TRBV20-1; CDR3nt: TGCAGTGCTAGAGTGGGGGCGGGGAAGGGGAGGTACGAGCAGTACTTC; CDR3aa: CSARVGAGKGRYEQYF
j_gene: TRBJ2-4; d_gene: NA; abundance: many; v_gene: TRBV28; CDR3nt: TGTGCCAGCAGTGAACCATACCCCGGGGACATTCAGTACTTC; CDR3aa: CASSEPYPGDIQYF
j_gene: TRBJ1-6; d_gene: NA; abundance: many; v_gene: TRBV7-2; CDR3nt: TGTGCCAGCAGCTTATCTGGAACTACCAATTCACCCCTCCACTTT; CDR3aa: CASSLSGTTNSPLHF
j_gene: TRBJ2-7; d_gene: TRBD1; abundance: many; v_gene: TRBV7-2; CDR3nt: TGTGCCAGCAGCTTAAGTCCAGGGGGTTACGAGCAGTACTTC; CDR3aa: CASSLSPGGYEQYF
j_gene: TRBJ2-5; d_gene: NA; abundance: many; v_gene: TRBV7-2; CDR3nt: TGTGCCAGCAGCTTGGGTGGGGCTGACCAAGAGACCCAGTACTTC; CDR3aa: CASSLGGADQETQYF
j_gene: TRBJ2-3; d_gene: NA; abundance: NA; v_gene: TRBV29-1; CDR3nt: TGCAGCGTTGAAAGGGCAGGCTCCCGCCGCGCAGATACGCAGTATTTT; CDR3aa: CSVERAGSRRADTQYF
j_gene: TRBJ1-4; d_gene: NA; abundance: many; v_gene: TRBV28; CDR3nt: TGTGCCAGCAGTTTTGCAGCTAATGAAAAACTGTTTTTT; CDR3aa: CASSFAANEKLFF
j_gene: TRBJ2-2; d_gene: NA; abundance: many; v_gene: TRBV29-1; CDR3nt: TGCAGCGTTGGCCTGAACACCGGGGAGCTGTTTTTT; CDR3aa: CSVGLNTGELFF
j_gene: TRBJ1-6; d_gene: NA; abundance: NA; v_gene: TRBV3-1; CDR3nt: TGTGCCAGCAGCTTGTCGGGGAGCTCCTATAATTCACCCCTCCACTTT; CDR3aa: CASSLSGSSYNSPLHF
j_gene: TRBJ1-3; d_gene: NA; abundance: few; v_gene: TRBV5-1; CDR3nt: TGCGCCAGCAGCAAGGGACCTGGCTCGTCCGGAAACACCATATATTTT; CDR3aa: CASSKGPGSSGNTIYF
j_gene: TRBJ2-4; d_gene: TRBD2; abundance: many; v_gene: TRBV7-2; CDR3nt: TGTGCCAGCGGCGGGGGGGCCGCCAAAAACATTCAGTACTTC; CDR3aa: CASGGGAAKNIQYF
j_gene: TRBJ1-2; d_gene: TRBD1; abundance: NA; v_gene: TRBV3-1; CDR3nt: TGTGCCAGCAGCCAAGATCGGGACAGGGATGGCTACACCTTC; CDR3aa: CASSQDRDRDGYTF
j_gene: TRBJ1-2; d_gene: NA; abundance: NA; v_gene: TRBV7-2; CDR3nt: TGTGCCAGCAGCTTAGTGACCCCTACAGGGTCCGGCTACACCTTC; CDR3aa: CASSLVTPTGSGYTF
j_gene: TRBJ2-5; d_gene: NA; abundance: NA; v_gene: TRBV19; CDR3nt: TGTGCCAGTAGTACCCTCCGGGCCTTAGACGGAGAGACCCAGTACTTC; CDR3aa: CASSTLRALDGETQYF
j_gene: TRBJ1-2; d_gene: NA; abundance: few; v_gene: TRBV2; CDR3nt: TGTGCCAGCAGTGCCGAGGGGGGCGACCACTATGGCTACACCTTC; CDR3aa: CASSAEGGDHYGYTF
j_gene: TRBJ1-3; d_gene: NA; abundance: many; v_gene: TRBV19; CDR3nt: TGTGCCAGTAGTCCGACGTCGAGGACCATATATTTT; CDR3aa: CASSPTSRTIYF
j_gene: TRBJ2-7; d_gene: NA; abundance: many; v_gene: TRBV7-2; CDR3nt: TGTGCCAGCAGCCCGGGGACCTCCTACGAGCAGTACTTC; CDR3aa: CASSPGTSYEQYF
j_gene: TRBJ2-7; d_gene: NA; abundance: NA; v_gene: TRBV27; CDR3nt: TGTGCCAGCTTGACCCCCGGGGCCAGGATTCAGGAGCAGTACTTC; CDR3aa: CASLTPGARIQEQYF
j_gene: TRBJ2-1; d_gene: TRBD2; abundance: many; v_gene: TRBV7-2; CDR3nt: TGTGCCAGCAGCTTCGAGGCTAGCGGGAGCTCCTACAATGAGCAGTTCTTC; CDR3aa: CASSFEASGSSYNEQFF
j_gene: TRBJ2-1; d_gene: NA; abundance: many; v_gene: TRBV7-3; CDR3nt: TGTGCCAGCAGCCGAGGTGGGACCCACAATGAGCAGTTCTTC; CDR3aa: CASSRGGTHNEQFF
j_gene: TRBJ1-2; d_gene: NA; abundance: NA; v_gene: TRBV29-1; CDR3nt: TGCAGCGTTGAGATCTGGCAGGGAGGCGGCTACACCTTC; CDR3aa: CSVEIWQGGGYTF
j_gene: TRBJ2-7; d_gene: NA; abundance: many; v_gene: TRBV7-2; CDR3nt: TGTGCCAGCAGTGACAACACAGGGATCTACGAGCAGTACTTC; CDR3aa: CASSDNTGIYEQYF
j_gene: TRBJ1-5; d_gene: NA; abundance: many; v_gene: TRBV7-2; CDR3nt: TGTGCCAGCAGCTTAGGAGGCGGGAATCAGCCCCAGCATTTT; CDR3aa: CASSLGGGNQPQHF
j_gene: TRBJ2-4; d_gene: TRBD1; abundance: many; v_gene: TRBV4-2; CDR3nt: TGTGCCAGCAGCCAAGGGGTGGGGACAGGGGCAGACATTCAGTACTTC; CDR3aa: CASSQGVGTGADIQYF
j_gene: TRBJ2-1; d_gene: TRBD2; abundance: many; v_gene: TRBV7-8; CDR3nt: TGTGCCAGCAGCTTAGAGGAGGCGGGGGGGTATCAATATGAGCAGTTCTTC; CDR3aa: CASSLEEAGGYQYEQFF
j_gene: TRBJ1-1; d_gene: NA; abundance: few; v_gene: TRBV14; CDR3nt: TGTGCCAGCAGCCAAGTAAACCTCCCGAACACTGAAGCTTTCTTT; CDR3aa: CASSQVNLPNTEAFF
j_gene: TRBJ1-1; d_gene: NA; abundance: many; v_gene: TRBV19; CDR3nt: TGTGCCAGTAGTATAGGCGGTCAACGACGGAGCACTGAAGCTTTCTTT; CDR3aa: CASSIGGQRRSTEAFF
j_gene: TRBJ1-1; d_gene: TRBD1; abundance: few; v_gene: TRBV7-9; CDR3nt: TGTGCCAGCAGCATCCGACAGGGCTTGAACACTGAAGCTTTCTTT; CDR3aa: CASSIRQGLNTEAFF
j_gene: TRBJ2-3; d_gene: NA; abundance: NA; v_gene: TRBV7-9; CDR3nt: TGTGCCAGCAGCCCACTCCCGGGTGGCACAGATACGCAGTATTTT; CDR3aa: CASSPLPGGTDTQYF
j_gene: TRBJ2-7; d_gene: NA; abundance: many; v_gene: TRBV6-2/TRBV6-3; CDR3nt: TGTGCCAGCAGCGAATCCCCCCTAGGCGAGCAGTACTTC; CDR3aa: CASSESPLGEQYF
j_gene: TRBJ1-1; d_gene: NA; abundance: few; v_gene: TRBV7-3; CDR3nt: TGTGCCAGCAGCATGGGACCTAACACTGAAGCTTTCTTT; CDR3aa: CASSMGPNTEAFF
j_gene: TRBJ1-1; d_gene: NA; abundance: few; v_gene: TRBV5-1; CDR3nt: TGCGCCAGCAGCAGGACTGATCAACGCGGCAAAGCTTTCTTT; CDR3aa: CASSRTDQRGKAFF
j_gene: TRBJ1-1; d_gene: NA; abundance: many; v_gene: TRBV7-6; CDR3nt: TGTGCCAGCAGTCCTACAGGGATGAACACTGAAGCTTTCTTT; CDR3aa: CASSPTGMNTEAFF
j_gene: TRBJ1-2; d_gene: TRBD1; abundance: many; v_gene: TRBV25-1; CDR3nt: TGTGCCAGCCGACAGGGGAACTATGGCTACACCTTC; CDR3aa: CASRQGNYGYTF
j_gene: TRBJ2-1; d_gene: TRBD2; abundance: few; v_gene: TRBV5-1; CDR3nt: TGCGCCAGCAGTGAACTAGCGGACAATGAGCAGTTCTTC; CDR3aa: CASSELADNEQFF
j_gene: TRBJ1-4; d_gene: NA; abundance: many; v_gene: TRBV7-2; CDR3nt: TGTGCCAGCAGCTTAGCTGGCCTCGAAAAACTGTTTTTT; CDR3aa: CASSLAGLEKLFF
j_gene: TRBJ2-5; d_gene: NA; abundance: many; v_gene: TRBV23-1; CDR3nt: TGCGCCAGCACCCGGACAGAAACCCAAGAGACCCAGTACTTC; CDR3aa: CASTRTETQETQYF
j_gene: TRBJ1-6; d_gene: TRBD1; abundance: many; v_gene: TRBV7-2; CDR3nt: TGTGCCAGCAGCCCAAGGACAGGGGTTAATTCACCCCTCCACTTT; CDR3aa: CASSPRTGVNSPLHF
j_gene: TRBJ1-2; d_gene: NA; abundance: few; v_gene: TRBV4-3; CDR3nt: TGCGCCAGCAGCCAAGGCGCTGCTCTTACTAACTATGGCTACACCTTC; CDR3aa: CASSQGAALTNYGYTF
j_gene: TRBJ2-7; d_gene: NA; abundance: many; v_gene: TRBV6-2/TRBV6-3; CDR3nt: TGTGCCAGCAGTACGGGCCCAGTGAAATTCCACGAGCAGTACTTC; CDR3aa: CASSTGPVKFHEQYF